This T cell receptor (beta chain) was captured by sequencing in a study of cytomegalovirus exposure and HLA in healthy donors. About the research overall: The Caucasian-associated ancestry cluster contained about four fifths of the approximately 410 genotyped donors.

PCR employed 60 Vbeta and 13 Jbeta primers. Repertoires were generated with immunoSEQ multiplex PCR, while TCRdb's copy carries only in-frame clones and drops some. This sample's table has 130,000 to 150,000 clones. The sample taken for sequencing was PBMCs. The TCR was taken from a middle-aged man in good health and CMV-seronegative.

In nucleotides, the CDR3 is TGTGCCAGCAGCTTAGTAGCGGGGGGGCTAAGCACAGATACGCAGTATTTT. This encodes CASSLVAGGLSTDTQYF. The chain uses TRBV7-6 and TRBJ2-3; 11 nucleotides align to TRBD2. Germline V lookup: CDR1 SGHVS, CDR2 FNYEAQ. J lost 0 bases, V lost 1 base, and 3 bases had no gene match. The CDR3 runs 17 residues.